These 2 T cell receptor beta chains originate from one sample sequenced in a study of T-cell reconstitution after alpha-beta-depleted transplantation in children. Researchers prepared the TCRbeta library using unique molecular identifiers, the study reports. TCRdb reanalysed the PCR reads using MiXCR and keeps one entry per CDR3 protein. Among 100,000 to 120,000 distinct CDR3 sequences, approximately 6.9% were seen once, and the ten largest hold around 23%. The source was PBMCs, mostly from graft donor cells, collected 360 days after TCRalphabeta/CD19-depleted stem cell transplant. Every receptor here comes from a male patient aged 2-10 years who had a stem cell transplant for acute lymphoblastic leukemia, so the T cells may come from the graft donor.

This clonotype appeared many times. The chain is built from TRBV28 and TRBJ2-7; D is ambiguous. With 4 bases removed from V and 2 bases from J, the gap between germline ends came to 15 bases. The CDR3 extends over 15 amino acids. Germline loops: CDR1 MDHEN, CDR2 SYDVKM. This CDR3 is CASSYLMNAPYEQYF. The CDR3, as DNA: TGTGCCAGCAGTTACCTCATGAACGCGCCCTACGAGCAGTACTTC.

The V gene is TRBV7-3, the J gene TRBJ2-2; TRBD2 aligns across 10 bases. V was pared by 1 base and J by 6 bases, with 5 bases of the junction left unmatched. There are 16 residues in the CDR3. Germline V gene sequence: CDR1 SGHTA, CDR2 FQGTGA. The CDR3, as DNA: TGTGCCAGCAGCTTAAGACCTAGCGGGAGTTCCGGGGAGCTGTTTTTT. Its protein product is CASSLRPSGSSGELFF.